The present entry profiles one T cell receptor (beta chain) with its context. Its cognate antigen is unknown. The CDR3 spans 12 residues. Germline V lookup: CDR1 LNHDA, CDR2 SQIVND (reference sequence). V was shortened by 6 bases and J by 3 bases, with 9 bases between the two germline ends. 60 Vbeta and 13 Jbeta primers were used in PCR. Authors' analysis steps: Roughly 9.9 million shared chains were among the roughly 78 million unique TCR beta chains that a later analysis counted. The table came from immunoSEQ multiplex PCR; TCRdb's copy has only in-frame clones and leaves some out. V and J calls and clone size are as listed in that table; D and trimming were resolved from the DNA. The sample shows 150,000 to 200,000 clones, 77% of them seen only once. The entry originates in a study of cytomegalovirus exposure and HLA in healthy donors. General study results and limits: The study put about 180 TCR beta chains on its list as cytomegalovirus-associated.

Sequencing was done on a sample of PBMCs. The clonotype was recovered from a woman in her twenties or thirties in good health and CMV-seronegative. This chain links TRBV19 with TRBJ2-7, with D possibly TRBD1 on 5 matching bases. Here the CDR3 DNA reads TGTGCCAGTAGGTCGCAGGGCTACGAGCAGTACTTC. The encoded protein is CASRSQGYEQYF.